These 11 T cell receptor beta chains were sequenced from one sample in a study of blood T cell repertoires in COVID-19. Profiled with immunoSEQ multiplex PCR; TCRdb holds only in-frame clones, not every one. The repertoire holds approximately 90,000 clones, with 70% to 90% as singletons. The material sequenced was peripheral blood. The receptors shown here come from a human donor in a cohort sampled during active COVID-19.

This rearrangement joins TRBV11-1 to TRBJ1-6; D not certain. In germline, CDR1 is SGHAT, CDR2 FQDESV (reference sequence). The CDR3 has 13 amino acids. The V end lost 4 bases, the J end lost 5 bases, and 6 bases lay between the germline ends. The CDR3 region is CASSSTHNSPLHF. CDR3 DNA: TGTGCCAGCAGCTCAACACATAATTCACCCCTCCACTTT.

CDR3: CASSLGGGLAGTDTQYF. The CDR3 nucleotides read TGCGCCAGCAGCCTTGGAGGTGGGCTAGCGGGCACAGATACGCAGTATTTT. The chain has TRBV5-1 and TRBJ2-3; 7 bases are shared with TRBD2. V lost 4 bases, J lost 1 base, and 12 bases stayed unmatched. Looked up from germline, CDR1 is SGHRS and CDR2 is YFSETQ. The CDR3 runs to 17 residues.

This chain uses TRBV7-2 with TRBJ1-2; 7 nucleotides match TRBD1. J was trimmed by 8 bases and V by 5 bases; bases with no gene match: 11. Germline-derived CDR1 and CDR2 are SGHTA and FQGNSA. This CDR3 spans 14 amino acids. CDR3 nucleotide sequence: TGTGCCAGCAGCCCTCAACAGGGGACGGGGGGCTACACCTTC. Encoded protein: CASSPQQGTGGYTF. The whole variable domain, filled in from reference TRBV7-2 and TRBJ1-2, reads GAGVSQSPSNKVTEKGKDVELRCDPISGHTALYWYRQSLGQGLEFLIYFQGNSAPDKSGLPSDRFSAERTGGSVSTLTIQRTQQEDSAVYLCASSPQQGTGGYTFGSGTRLTVV.

This clone was seen only once. CDR3 bases: TGTGCCAGCAGCTTAGAGCTAAGCTCCTACGAGCAGTACTTC. This gives the protein CASSLELSSYEQYF. This rearrangement joins TRBV7-2 to TRBJ2-7; D unresolved. V was pared by 1 base and J by 0 bases, with 7 bases between. Germline V gives CDR1 SGHTA, CDR2 FQGNSA. CDR3 length equals 14 residues.

The J gene is TRBJ2-7, the V gene TRBV29-1, with D maybe TRBD1 (5 bases). Germline V gene lookup returns CDR1 SQVTM and CDR2 ANQGSEA. CDR3 length: 14 residues. V gave up 7 bases and J gave up 5 bases, with 21 bases separating them. As DNA, the CDR3 is TGCAGCGCACAATTACAGGAACGAAGCCACGAGCAGTACTTC. Protein: CSAQLQERSHEQYF.

The J gene is TRBJ1-5, the V gene TRBV7-8, with D possibly being TRBD1 (6 bases). CDR3 length equals 14 residues. Per the germline V gene, CDR1 is SGHVS and CDR2 is FQNEAQ. The V gene lost 3 bases and the J gene lost 3 bases, with 9 bases spanning the gap. CDR3 sequence: CASSFTGINQPQHF. The CDR3 coding sequence is TGTGCCAGCAGCTTTACAGGGATCAATCAGCCCCAGCATTTT.

J is TRBJ2-7 and V is TRBV3-1 (or the pseudogene TRBV3-2), with a tentative D call TRBD2 (6 bases). The germline V and J ends were trimmed by 1 base and 7 bases, with 20 bases remaining between them. The germline gives CDR1 LGHDT, CDR2 YNNKEL (reference sequence). The CDR3 has 16 residues. The CDR3 bases are TGTGCCAGCAGCCAAGGGAGCGGCCGCGGGGTGAGTGAGCAGTACTTC. This gives the protein CASSQGSGRGVSEQYF.

The chain is built from TRBV7-3 and TRBJ2-3; possible D gene TRBD1, 6 bases. Germline V gene data show CDR1 as SGHTA and CDR2 as FQGTGA. Trimming left V 5 bases short and J 10 bases short, with 16 bases between. CDR3 size: 13 residues. In DNA, the CDR3 is TGTGCCAGCAGCGGTGGGGTTGCAGGGGCGCAGTATTTT. Encoded protein: CASSGGVAGAQYF.

J is TRBJ1-1 and V is TRBV27, with 11 bases matching TRBD1. The V and J ends lost 5 bases and 0 bases, in that order; junction bases with no gene match: 8. The CDR3 has 17 amino acids. Germline values: CDR1 MNHEY, CDR2 SMNVEV (reference sequence). The CDR3 nucleotides read TGTGCCAGCAGTCTCCGGGACAGGGGGGCCCTGAACACTGAAGCTTTCTTT. Its translation is CASSLRDRGALNTEAFF.

The rearrangement joins TRBV19 to TRBJ2-7; 7 nucleotides line up with TRBD1. CDR3 size: 16 residues. V was clipped by 3 bases and J by 2 bases; unmatched bases: 10. Germline assignment: CDR1 LNHDA and CDR2 SQIVND (reference sequence). Here the CDR3 reads CASSMGWGQFPYEQYF. The CDR3 DNA follows: TGTGCCAGTAGTATGGGCTGGGGACAGTTTCCCTACGAGCAGTACTTC.

The chain has TRBV28 and TRBJ1-1; 7 bases align to TRBD1. Germline CDR1 and CDR2: MDHEN and SYDVKM. With 4 bases clipped from V and 3 bases from J, the junction kept 11 bases outside the gene matches. The CDR3 has 16 residues. Written as DNA, the CDR3 is TGTGCCAGCAGTTCCGAGACAGGGTCATACGACACTGAAGCTTTCTTT. Its protein is CASSSETGSYDTEAFF.